Listed below are T cell receptor beta chains from one sample, sequenced in a study of technical replicates of blood from four donors. Data came from immunoSEQ multiplex PCR; TCRdb stores just in-frame clones and leaves some out. The data show around 70,000 clones, with approximately 94% seen just once and approximately 0.4% held by the top ten. Sequences were obtained from T cells isolated from PBMCs. These receptors were taken from a human donor in good health. Each CDR3 is given with its conserved first and last residue. The D gene is left open where the match is weak. Rows may omit the clone size; those that give it use once, few, many or a size class.

d_call j_call clone_size v_call cdr3_aa cdr3_nt
TRBD1 TRBJ1-1 - TRBV4-2 CASSQWTGRNTEAFF TGTGCCAGCAGCCAATGGACAGGGAGGAACACTGAAGCTTTCTTT
TRBD1 TRBJ1-1 - TRBV19 CASSIQGATEAFF TGTGCCAGTAGTATTCAGGGGGCCACTGAAGCTTTCTTT
- TRBJ1-3 - TRBV11-3 CASSSDRNTIYF TGTGCCAGCAGCTCGGACAGAAACACCATATATTTT
TRBD1 TRBJ1-2 once TRBV11-3 CASSGQAGERYGYTF TGTGCCAGCAGCGGACAGGCAGGAGAGAGGTATGGCTACACCTTC
- TRBJ2-7 - TRBV5-6 CASSPGTTYEQYF TGTGCCAGCAGCCCGGGGACAACCTACGAGCAGTACTTC
- TRBJ1-5 - TRBV7-2 CASSQSNQPQHF TGTGCCAGCAGCCAAAGCAATCAGCCCCAGCATTTT
TRBD1 TRBJ1-4 - TRBV19 CASSSAGTGSEKLFF TGTGCCAGTAGTTCCGCCGGGACAGGGTCCGAAAAACTGTTTTTT
TRBD1 TRBJ2-5 once TRBV30 CAWSVGGRVQETQYF TGTGCCTGGAGTGTAGGGGGCCGGGTACAAGAGACCCAGTACTTC
- TRBJ2-6 - TRBV19 CASSGGLHNSGANVLTF TGTGCCAGTAGTGGGGGACTCCACAACTCTGGGGCCAACGTCCTGACTTTC
- TRBJ2-7 - TRBV29-1 CSVVGGWDYEQYF TGCAGCGTTGTAGGGGGATGGGACTACGAGCAGTACTTC
- TRBJ1-2 - TRBV29-1 CSVEVNRFYGYTF TGCAGCGTTGAAGTAAACAGATTCTATGGCTACACCTTC
- TRBJ2-7 - TRBV19 CASSIDGRVASEQYF TGTGCCAGTAGTATAGATGGCCGGGTTGCTAGCGAGCAGTACTTC
- TRBJ2-7 - TRBV28 CASTAIETGIYEQYF TGTGCCAGCACAGCCATAGAGACAGGCATTTACGAGCAGTACTTC
TRBD1 TRBJ2-7 - TRBV4-2 CASNSGTGSTYEQYF TGTGCCAGCAACTCCGGGACAGGGTCTACCTACGAGCAGTACTTC